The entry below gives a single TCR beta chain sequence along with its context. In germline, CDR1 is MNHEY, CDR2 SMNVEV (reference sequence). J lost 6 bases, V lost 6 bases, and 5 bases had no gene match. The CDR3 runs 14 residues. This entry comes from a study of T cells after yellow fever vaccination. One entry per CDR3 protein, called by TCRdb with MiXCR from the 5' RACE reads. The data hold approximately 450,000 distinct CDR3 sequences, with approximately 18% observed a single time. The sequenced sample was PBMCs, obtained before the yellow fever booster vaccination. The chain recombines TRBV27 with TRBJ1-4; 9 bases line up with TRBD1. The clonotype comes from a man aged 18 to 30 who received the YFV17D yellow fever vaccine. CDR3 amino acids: CASREQGADEKLFF. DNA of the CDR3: TGTGCCAGCAGGGAACAGGGGGCTGATGAAAAACTGTTTTTT.